This TCR beta chain comes out of a study of response to subunit inactivated influenza vaccine (dated by TCRdb to 2016 to 2019). At the level of the whole study: Deep quantitative T cell receptor repertoire profiling was used in the study to track responses to a trivalent subunit inactivated influenza vaccine. Study-level results and caveats: It was suggested by the authors that each seasonal influenza vaccination may recruit only a limited number of new T cells.

The table lists this clonotype with many counts. Its antigen specificity is not known. Base qualities are missing; no much larger clone stands one base away. The library was produced with RT-PCR. The sequencing machine was an Illumina HiSeq 2500. TCRdb itself trimmed the public reads at Q25 with fastp, ran MiXCR and retained productive beta chains. A single entry per CDR3 protein holds the most common genes and DNA from its merged rows. For this sample the table gives hundreds of thousands of distinct CDR3 sequences, of which 12% were detected only once. Clones ranked in the top ten supply 10% of the sample. The CDR3 measures 15 amino acids from cysteine to phenylalanine. The DNA shown is the 45-base CDR3, in frame from base 1. CDR1 MNHEY and CDR2 SMNVEV were looked up in the germline V gene (reference sequence). V was cut back by 3 bases and J by 4 bases, leaving a gap of 14 bases between them.

Recombination connected TRBV27 to TRBJ2-3; the D gene identity is not certain. The sequenced sample was PBMCs from blood, obtained on the day of vaccination. The sequence was obtained from a middle-aged man who received an inactivated influenza vaccine. Donor details come from another sample of the same person, matched by shared clones. The CDR3: CASSFLAGHADTQYF. The base sequence is TGTGCCAGCAGTTTCTTGGCAGGCCACGCAGATACGCAGTATTTT.